Sequencing of this TCR beta chain was carried out in a study of monozygotic twins with cystic fibrosis. The protocol was immunoSEQ multiplex PCR, while the TCRdb copy is restricted to in-frame clones and leaves out a portion. Of roughly 28,000 clones listed, 85% are singletons. CDR3 length equals 16 residues. The germline CDR1 and CDR2 sequences are MGHRA and YSYEKL. V lost 0 bases to trimming and J lost 1 base, with 10 bases between them. On this clone: The antigen is not known.

Findings of the study overall: Monozygotic CF twin pairs shared significantly more nucleotide-identical clonotypes than unrelated CF individuals did.

The receptor's source is a girl aged 2-15 years with cystic fibrosis. The chain employs TRBV4-1 and TRBJ2-4; perhaps TRBD2 as D (5 bases). Source material: blood. CDR3 loop: CASSQEPGFAKNIQYF. CDR3 DNA sequence: TGCGCCAGCAGCCAAGAGCCGGGGTTTGCCAAAAACATTCAGTACTTC.